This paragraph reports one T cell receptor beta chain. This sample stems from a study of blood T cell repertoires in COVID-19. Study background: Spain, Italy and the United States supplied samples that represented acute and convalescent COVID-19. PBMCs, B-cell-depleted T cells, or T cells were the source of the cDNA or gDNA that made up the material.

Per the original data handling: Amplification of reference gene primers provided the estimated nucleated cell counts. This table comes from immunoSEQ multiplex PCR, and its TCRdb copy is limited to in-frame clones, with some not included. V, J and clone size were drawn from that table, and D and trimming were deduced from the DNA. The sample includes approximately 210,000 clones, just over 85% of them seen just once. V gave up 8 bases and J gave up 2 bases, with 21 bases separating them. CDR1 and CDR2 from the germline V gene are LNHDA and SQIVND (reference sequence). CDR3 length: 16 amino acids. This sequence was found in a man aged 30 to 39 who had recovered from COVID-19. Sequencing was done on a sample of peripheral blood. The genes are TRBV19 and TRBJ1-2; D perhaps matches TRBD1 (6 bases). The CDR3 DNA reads TGTGCCAGTGCCCTTCACTCCGGACAGTTAAACTATGGCTACACCTTC. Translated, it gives CASALHSGQLNYGYTF.